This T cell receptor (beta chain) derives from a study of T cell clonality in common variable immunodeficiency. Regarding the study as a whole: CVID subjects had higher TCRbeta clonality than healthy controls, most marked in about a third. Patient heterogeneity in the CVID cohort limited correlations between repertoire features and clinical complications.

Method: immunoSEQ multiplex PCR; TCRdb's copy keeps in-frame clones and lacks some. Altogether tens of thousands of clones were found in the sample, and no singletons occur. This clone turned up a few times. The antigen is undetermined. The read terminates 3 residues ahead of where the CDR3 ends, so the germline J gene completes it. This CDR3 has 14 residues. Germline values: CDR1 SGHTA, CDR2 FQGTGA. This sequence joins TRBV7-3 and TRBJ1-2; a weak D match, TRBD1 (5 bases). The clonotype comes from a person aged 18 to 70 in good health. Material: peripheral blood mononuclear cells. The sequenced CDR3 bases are TGTGCCAGCAGCTTACAGGGTTCCTACAATGAC. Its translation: CASSLQGSYND. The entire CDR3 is CASSLQGSYNDYTF. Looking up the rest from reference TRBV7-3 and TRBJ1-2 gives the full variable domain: GAGVSQTPSNKVTEKGKYVELRCDPISGHTALYWYRQSLGQGPEFLIYFQGTGAADDSGLPNDRFFAVRPEGSVSTLKIQRTERGDSAVYLCASSLQGSYNDYTFGSGTRLTVV.